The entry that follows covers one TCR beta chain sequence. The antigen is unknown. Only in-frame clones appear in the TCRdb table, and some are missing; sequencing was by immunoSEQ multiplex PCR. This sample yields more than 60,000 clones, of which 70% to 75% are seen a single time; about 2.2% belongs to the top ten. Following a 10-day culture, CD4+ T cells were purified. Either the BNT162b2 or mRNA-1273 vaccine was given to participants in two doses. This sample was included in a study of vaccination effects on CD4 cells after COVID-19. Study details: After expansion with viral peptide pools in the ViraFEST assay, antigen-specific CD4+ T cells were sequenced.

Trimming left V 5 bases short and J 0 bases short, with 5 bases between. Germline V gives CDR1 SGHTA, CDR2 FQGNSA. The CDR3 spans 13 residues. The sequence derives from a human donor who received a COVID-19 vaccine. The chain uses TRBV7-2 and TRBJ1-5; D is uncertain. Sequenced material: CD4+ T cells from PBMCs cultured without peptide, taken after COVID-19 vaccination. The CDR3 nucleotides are TGTGCCAGCAGCGTCTCTAGCAATCAGCCCCAGCATTTT. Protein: CASSVSSNQPQHF.